Listed below are T cell receptor beta chains from one sample, sequenced in a study of CD8 T cells in ankylosing spondylitis. Each CDR3 protein is one row after TCRdb ran MiXCR on the 5' RACE reads. Found here are 250,000 to 350,000 distinct CDR3 sequences, 20% of them singletons; the top ten hold 7.5% to 9%. The sequencing sample was made of blood, either unsorted or a sorted T cell fraction (not recorded which). Source of these receptors: a male donor with ankylosing spondylitis or in good health (not recorded which). Each CDR3 is given with its conserved first and last residue. D genes are given only for firm matches. Only part of the rows carry a size: once, few, many, or a class if the clone is expanded.

V	size	D	J	CDR3	DNA
TRBV20-1	few	NA	TRBJ1-3	CSAHQGTAGNTIYF	TGCAGTGCTCACCAGGGTACTGCTGGAAACACCATATATTTT
TRBV7-3	many	NA	TRBJ2-3	CASSLTGPTSTDTQYF	TGTGCCAGCAGCTTAACGGGGCCAACGAGCACAGATACGCAGTATTTT
TRBV20-1	many	NA	TRBJ2-3	CSARTRVISTDTQYF	TGCAGTGCTAGGACCAGGGTAATCAGCACAGATACGCAGTATTTT
TRBV7-2	few	NA	TRBJ2-2	CASTLGGGGELFF	TGTGCCAGCACCTTAGGGGGTGGCGGGGAGCTGTTTTTT
TRBV7-2	few	NA	TRBJ1-1	CASTPTRTASEAFF	TGTGCCAGCACCCCAACTAGGACAGCATCTGAAGCTTTCTTT
TRBV29-1	NA	NA	TRBJ1-1	CSGGQNTEAFF	TGCAGCGGCGGACAGAACACTGAAGCTTTCTTT
TRBV5-1	few	TRBD2	TRBJ2-1	CASSTGTSGDYNEQFF	TGCGCCAGCAGCACCGGGACTAGCGGGGACTACAATGAGCAGTTCTTC
TRBV5-1	few	NA	TRBJ1-4	CASSLGRFNEKLFF	TGCGCCAGCAGCTTGGGACGGTTTAATGAAAAACTGTTTTTT
TRBV12-3/TRBV12-4	NA	TRBD2	TRBJ2-3	CASNPGLAGVTDTQYF	TGTGCCAGCAATCCGGGACTAGCGGGGGTCACAGATACGCAGTATTTT
TRBV20-1	many	NA	TRBJ1-1	CSARTPGHRNTEAFF	TGCAGTGCTAGAACGCCGGGACACCGGAACACTGAAGCTTTCTTT
TRBV5-1	few	NA	TRBJ2-1	CASSPMAQSSYNEQFF	TGCGCCAGCAGCCCGATGGCGCAAAGCTCCTACAATGAGCAGTTCTTC
TRBV5-1	many	NA	TRBJ1-4	CASSPGNEKLFF	TGCGCCAGCAGCCCCGGGAATGAAAAACTGTTTTTT
TRBV3-1	NA	TRBD1	TRBJ1-2	CASSPGQGIFGYTF	TGTGCCAGCAGCCCGGGACAGGGTATTTTTGGCTACACCTTC
TRBV7-2	NA	NA	TRBJ1-1	CASSLAGVLNTEAFF	TGTGCCAGCAGCTTAGCGGGGGTATTGAACACTGAAGCTTTCTTT
TRBV11-2	NA	NA	TRBJ2-1	CASSLDRGVGSVNEQFF	TGTGCCAGCAGCTTAGATCGGGGTGTTGGTAGCGTCAATGAGCAGTTCTTC
TRBV12-3/TRBV12-4	few	TRBD1	TRBJ1-5	CASSLGTGDPNQPQHF	TGTGCCAGCAGTTTGGGTACAGGGGACCCCAATCAGCCCCAGCATTTT
TRBV29-1	many	NA	TRBJ2-5	CSAQLTGRETQYF	TGCAGCGCCCAGCTGACGGGTCGAGAGACCCAGTACTTC
TRBV7-9	NA	NA	TRBJ1-1	CASSLDSTEAFF	TGTGCCAGCAGCCTTGACAGCACTGAAGCTTTCTTT
TRBV6-4	NA	NA	TRBJ2-1	CASSEGARYNEQFF	TGTGCCAGCAGTGAGGGGGCGCGGTACAATGAGCAGTTCTTC
TRBV7-2	few	TRBD2	TRBJ2-3	CASSLALAGGTDTQYF	TGTGCCAGCAGCCTCGCTCTAGCGGGGGGCACAGATACGCAGTATTTT
TRBV12-3/TRBV12-4	many	NA	TRBJ1-6	CASSFSGGDSPLHF	TGTGCCAGCAGTTTCTCTGGGGGGGATTCACCCCTCCACTTT
TRBV27	NA	NA	TRBJ2-5	CASSTWGGETQYF	TGTGCCAGCAGTACCTGGGGTGGAGAGACCCAGTACTTC
TRBV28	few	TRBD2	TRBJ2-3	CARSQTPSGRAADTQYF	TGTGCCAGAAGTCAGACCCCTAGCGGGAGGGCCGCAGATACGCAGTATTTT
TRBV12-3/TRBV12-4	few	TRBD1	TRBJ2-5	CASSPAAGGSKTQYF	TGTGCCAGCAGTCCAGCGGCAGGGGGCAGTAAGACCCAGTACTTC
TRBV5-1	NA	NA	TRBJ2-5	CASSLGTFILQETQYF	TGCGCCAGCAGCTTGGGGACCTTCATCCTGCAGGAGACCCAGTACTTC
TRBV11-2	few	TRBD1	TRBJ2-5	CASSLPDRGGQETQYF	TGTGCCAGCAGCTTACCCGACAGGGGTGGCCAAGAGACCCAGTACTTC
TRBV5-5	NA	TRBD1	TRBJ2-5	CASNPKGTGEETQYF	TGTGCCAGCAACCCCAAGGGGACAGGGGAAGAGACCCAGTACTTC
TRBV20-1	few	NA	TRBJ1-1	CSARGSGNTEAFF	TGCAGTGCTAGAGGTTCGGGGAACACTGAAGCTTTCTTT
TRBV5-1	few	TRBD1	TRBJ1-5	CASSQGAGGSNQPQHF	TGCGCCAGCAGCCAGGGGGCAGGGGGTAGCAATCAGCCCCAGCATTTT
TRBV12-3/TRBV12-4	many	NA	TRBJ2-5	CASSATGTPETQYF	TGTGCCAGCAGTGCTACCGGGACTCCAGAGACCCAGTACTTC
TRBV9	few	NA	TRBJ1-4	CASSGMGQGGEKLFF	TGTGCCAGCAGCGGAATGGGGCAGGGTGGTGAAAAACTGTTTTTT
TRBV10-3	few	NA	TRBJ2-3	CAISESITDTQYF	TGTGCCATCAGTGAGTCGATAACAGATACGCAGTATTTT
TRBV11-1	once	TRBD2	TRBJ2-1	CASRRNPGLAEMSSYNEQFF	TGTGCCAGCAGGCGTAACCCGGGACTAGCGGAGATGAGCTCCTACAATGAGCAGTTCTTC
TRBV28	NA	TRBD1	TRBJ1-2	CASSWGQLKGYTF	TGTGCCAGCAGTTGGGGACAGCTTAAGGGCTACACCTTC
TRBV10-2	NA	TRBD2	TRBJ2-1	CASRRAPGASGRRWNEQFF	TGCGCCAGCAGGAGGGCCCCGGGGGCTAGCGGGAGGAGATGGAATGAGCAGTTCTTC
TRBV2	few	NA	TRBJ2-3	CASSEMSSQAGRDTQYF	TGTGCCAGCAGTGAGATGTCCTCCCAGGCAGGCCGAGATACGCAGTATTTT
TRBV7-8	NA	NA	TRBJ2-2	CASIGDRGNTGELFF	TGTGCCAGCATTGGGGATAGGGGGAACACCGGGGAGCTGTTTTTT
TRBV28	many	NA	TRBJ1-1	CASSETGAAFF	TGTGCCAGCAGCGAGACAGGAGCGGCTTTCTTT
TRBV20-1	few	NA	TRBJ2-2	CSARDLRGNTGELFF	TGCAGTGCTAGAGATTTGAGAGGGAACACCGGGGAGCTGTTTTTT
TRBV11-2	few	TRBD2	TRBJ2-1	CASSLEVRTSGAYNEQFF	TGTGCCAGCAGCTTAGAGGTCCGGACTAGCGGGGCATACAATGAGCAGTTCTTC
TRBV5-5	NA	NA	TRBJ2-5	CASSLDLVGRGETQYF	TGTGCCAGCAGCTTGGATCTAGTTGGTAGGGGAGAGACCCAGTACTTC
TRBV10-3	NA	NA	TRBJ2-3	CATISGRGPPPDTQYF	TGTGCCACTATATCCGGACGAGGACCCCCCCCAGATACGCAGTATTTT
TRBV2	few	NA	TRBJ2-3	CASSEWGRVTDTQYF	TGTGCCAGCAGTGAATGGGGGCGAGTCACAGATACGCAGTATTTT
TRBV29-1	NA	NA	TRBJ1-1	CSVGAAGAFF	TGCAGCGTCGGTGCGGCCGGGGCTTTCTTT
TRBV20-1	NA	TRBD2	TRBJ2-1	CSARDASGRAQSYNEQFF	TGCAGTGCTAGAGATGCTAGCGGGAGGGCCCAATCCTACAATGAGCAGTTCTTC
TRBV3-1	few	NA	TRBJ2-1	CASSQEGVLAHEQFF	TGTGCCAGCAGCCAAGAAGGAGTACTAGCTCATGAGCAGTTCTTC
TRBV7-8	many	NA	TRBJ2-2	CASSLARGTGELFF	TGTGCCAGCAGCTTAGCTCGGGGTACCGGGGAGCTGTTTTTT
TRBV20-1	many	NA	TRBJ2-1	CSAPEGPEQFF	TGCAGTGCTCCTGAAGGTCCTGAGCAGTTCTTC
TRBV12-3/TRBV12-4	few	NA	TRBJ1-6	CASSGPGENSPLHF	TGTGCCAGCAGTGGACCGGGAGAAAATTCACCCCTCCACTTT
TRBV10-1	NA	NA	TRBJ2-3	CASSESRGDTQYF	TGCGCCAGCAGTGAGTCGAGGGGAGATACGCAGTATTTT
TRBV6-5	few	NA	TRBJ2-1	CASSYGQVPYNEQFF	TGTGCCAGCAGTTACGGGCAGGTTCCCTACAATGAGCAGTTCTTC
TRBV12-3/TRBV12-4	many	NA	TRBJ1-3	CASSYTGAGNTIYF	TGTGCCAGCAGCTATACGGGAGCTGGAAACACCATATATTTT
TRBV10-3	NA	NA	TRBJ1-5	CAIGGVGQPQHF	TGTGCCATCGGTGGGGTCGGTCAGCCCCAGCATTTT
TRBV20-1	few	NA	TRBJ1-5	CSATDSSNQPQHF	TGCAGTGCTACCGACAGTAGCAATCAGCCCCAGCATTTT